Listed here are 16 T cell receptor beta chains from one sample, sequenced in a study of response to subunit inactivated influenza vaccine. Using its own MiXCR run on the RT-PCR reads, TCRdb lists one record per CDR3 protein. This sample has around 470,000 distinct CDR3 sequences, with approximately 7.3% found just once. Source: PBMCs from blood, taken about 24 months after vaccination. Every receptor here comes from a man aged 45 to 75 who received an inactivated influenza vaccine.

The rearrangement joins TRBV29-1 to TRBJ2-1, with a tentative D call TRBD2 (5 bases). The CDR3 covers 13 residues. In germline, CDR1 is SQVTM, CDR2 ANQGSEA. Trimming pared 6 bases from V and 5 bases from J, leaving 14 bases between. CDR3 nucleotides: TGCAGCGTACGGGGTATTGACCACAATGAGCAGTTCTTC. It yields the protein CSVRGIDHNEQFF.

The rearrangement links TRBV7-2 to TRBJ2-1; a weak D match, TRBD2 (5 bases). Between the trimmed V and J ends, which lost 2 bases and 4 bases, there was a span of 12 bases. Germline CDR1 SGHTA, CDR2 FQGNSA. CDR3 length: 15 amino acids. CDR3 bases: TGTGCCAGCAGCTTAACCCGGGAATTATACAATGAGCAGTTCTTC. This encodes CASSLTRELYNEQFF.

This clonotype was detected once. This rearrangement joins TRBV11-1 to TRBJ2-3; 9 bases map to TRBD1. The CDR3 sequence is 18 residues long. V lost 4 bases and J lost 2; bases outside the gene matches: 13. Per germline, CDR1 SGHAT and CDR2 FQDESV (reference sequence). The CDR3 here is CASSWPRDRAQVTDTQYF. CDR3 nucleotide sequence: TGTGCCAGCAGCTGGCCCCGGGACAGGGCTCAAGTCACAGATACGCAGTATTTT.

The genes are TRBV20-1 and TRBJ2-5, with D perhaps TRBD2 (5 bases). CDR3 length: 12 residues. The germline V gene encodes CDR1 DFQATT and CDR2 SNEGSKA (reference sequence). The V gene lost 6 bases and the J gene lost 4 bases, with 12 bases spanning the gap. The CDR3 DNA follows: TGCAGTGCCTCGGGAATCCGAGAGACCCAGTACTTC. It yields the protein CSASGIRETQYF.

The V call is TRBV12-3 or TRBV12-4, the J call TRBJ1-2; D is possibly TRBD1 (6 bases). V lost 3 bases and J lost 7, with 15 bases in between. The CDR3 runs to 14 residues. Written as DNA, the CDR3 is TGTGCCAGCAGTTTTGGGGGGGCAGCGGGTGGCTACACCTTC. Encoded protein: CASSFGGAAGGYTF.

Many counts were recorded for this clonotype. J is TRBJ2-3 and V is TRBV30; D is unclear. CDR3 length: 13 residues. The germline V gene encodes CDR1 GTSNPN and CDR2 SVGIG (reference sequence). Between the trimmed V and J ends, which lost 4 bases and 2 bases, there was a span of 10 bases. The CDR3 DNA sequence: TGTGCCTGGACTCGGCTATTCACAGATACGCAGTATTTT. Its translation is CAWTRLFTDTQYF.

The table lists this clonotype with many counts. The chain uses TRBV5-1 and TRBJ1-2, with TRBD1 as a possible D gene (5 bases). CDR3 length: 15 amino acids. The V and J ends lost 4 bases and 2 bases respectively, with 15 bases between them. Germline lookup yields CDR1 SGHRS and CDR2 YFSETQ. CDR3 protein: CASSTSGTSNYGYTF. The CDR3 DNA reads as TGCGCCAGCAGCACCTCCGGGACGTCCAACTATGGCTACACCTTC.

This clonotype has just a few counts. The genes are TRBV4-1 and TRBJ2-7; tentatively, D is TRBD1 (5 bases). Between the trimmed V and J ends, which lost 4 bases and 3 bases, there was a span of 13 bases. The CDR3 sequence is 14 residues long. Germline values: CDR1 MGHRA, CDR2 YSYEKL. This CDR3 is CASSRSQDNYEQYF. The CDR3 region has the DNA TGCGCCAGCAGCCGATCACAGGATAACTACGAGCAGTACTTC.

V gene TRBV2 combines with J gene TRBJ2-5; D remains unclear. The germline gives CDR1 SNHLY, CDR2 FYNNEI. V lost 4 bases and J 7 bases, leaving 4 bases between the germline ends. This CDR3 has 10 residues. The CDR3 DNA reads as TGTGCCAGCAGTGGAGTGACCCAGTACTTC. This sequence encodes CASSGVTQYF.

This chain uses TRBV2 with TRBJ2-7; D possibly uses TRBD1 or TRBD2 (5 bases each). V was cut by 5 bases and J by 3 bases, with 20 bases left in between. This CDR3 is built from 16 residues. Germline lookup yields CDR1 SNHLY and CDR2 FYNNEI. The CDR3 DNA sequence: TGTGCCAGCAGTCTCATCCGGGGCCCAAGACGCTACGAGCAGTACTTC. Its translation: CASSLIRGPRRYEQYF.

This clonotype occurred a few times. This chain links TRBV7-2 with TRBJ2-5, with D maybe TRBD1 (5 bases). Trimming took 7 bases from V and 7 from J, leaving 19 bases between them. CDR1 SGHTA and CDR2 FQGNSA come from the germline V gene. The CDR3 is made up of 14 amino acids. The CDR3 sequence: CASTGQRGLGTQYF. The DNA for the CDR3 is TGTGCCAGCACCGGTCAAAGGGGCCTGGGGACCCAGTACTTC. The full variable domain, rest sourced from reference TRBV7-2 and TRBJ2-5, is GAGVSQSPSNKVTEKGKDVELRCDPISGHTALYWYRQSLGQGLEFLIYFQGNSAPDKSGLPSDRFSAERTGGSVSTLTIQRTQQEDSAVYLCASTGQRGLGTQYFGPGTRLLVL.

The chain is built from TRBV7-9 and TRBJ1-1; 10 nucleotides agree with TRBD1. Trimming removed 5 bases from V and 6 bases from J; junction bases left unmatched: 6. The CDR3 covers 14 residues. CDR1 SEHNR and CDR2 FQNEAQ come from the germline V gene (reference sequence). As DNA, the CDR3 is TGTGCCAGCAGCGTCGGGACAGGGGAGGCTGAAGCTTTCTTT. It encodes CASSVGTGEAEAFF.

This chain uses TRBV4-2 with TRBJ2-3, with TRBD2 identical over 13 bases. The CDR3 has 16 residues. CDR1 is LGHNA, CDR2 YNFKEQ, per germline. Trimming took 2 bases from V and 9 from J; bases not matched to a gene: 8. This CDR3 is CASSQSGTSGTQTQYF. CDR3 coding DNA: TGTGCCAGCAGCCAATCAGGGACTAGCGGGACCCAGACGCAGTATTTT.

V usage is TRBV12-3 or TRBV12-4 and J usage is TRBJ1-1; 7 positions match TRBD1. Trimming removed 5 bases from V and 1 base from J; junction bases left unmatched: 4. This CDR3 is 14 amino acids long. As DNA, the CDR3 is TGTGCCAGCAGTCTGACAGGGTGGAACACTGAAGCTTTCTTT. Translation: CASSLTGWNTEAFF.

J is TRBJ1-2 and V is TRBV6-6; tentatively, D is TRBD1 (5 bases). The CDR3 has 12 residues. Germline V gives CDR1 MNHNY, CDR2 SVGAGI (reference sequence). Trimming took 4 bases from V and 6 from J, leaving 9 bases between them. CDR3 sequence: CASSWRGDGYTF. The CDR3 DNA reads as TGTGCCAGCAGTTGGCGAGGGGATGGCTACACCTTC.

The CDR3 nucleotides read TGCAGTGCTAGTACCCCAGGACAGGGTCGGAATGGCTACACCTTC. It yields the protein CSASTPGQGRNGYTF. The gene calls are TRBV20-1 and TRBJ1-2; 8 bases agree with TRBD1. The CDR3 has 15 residues. The V gene end was trimmed by 3 bases and the J gene end by 6 bases; junction bases not matched to a gene: 12. Germline V gene sequence: CDR1 DFQATT, CDR2 SNEGSKA (reference sequence).